This T cell receptor beta chain was sequenced for a study of blood T cell repertoires in COVID-19 (TCRdb year 2020). Regarding the complete study: Collaborator samples came from the United States, Italy and Spain and covered acute and convalescent phases of COVID-19. The prospective study material was composed of cDNA or gDNA derived from T cells, B-cell-depleted T cells, or PBMCs. Subjects who had been exposed to COVID-19, were actively infected with it, or had recovered from it provided the deeply sampled blood TCRbeta repertoires that made up the dataset. A freely available public database, intended as a resource for researchers studying the immune response to SARS-CoV-2, is where the repertoires were released. Samples came from the ongoing ImmuneRACE study (first 160 participants) plus 1,254 subjects from 6 global collaborators. The sample metadata nearly always contained a de-identified subject ID, COVID-19 status, age in years and sex. Where available, HLA class I and class II types were obtained from metadata supplied by the sample provider rather than from assay-based typing.

On this clone: Its specific antigen is unknown. Base-call qualities are not available, and no considerably larger clone is one nucleotide away.

The CDR3 sequence holds 14 residues, the cysteine and phenylalanine included. CDR3 DNA is the only sequence kept; it has 42 bases, read in frame from the first base. V is trimmed back by 4 bases and J by 8 bases, and the junction contains 10 bases that no gene match accounts for. The germline V gene (reference sequence) supplies CDR1 LGHDT and CDR2 YNNKEL. The immunoSEQ Assay, a bias-controlled multiplex PCR, was used to amplify TCRbeta CDR3 regions from genomic DNA. As for the authors' bioinformatics: Within the assay, amplification of reference gene primers was used to estimate how many nucleated cells each sample contained. To quantify the absolute abundance of each unique TCRbeta CDR3 rearrangement, sequence reads were collapsed and filtered. For each sample, productive Simpson clonality was calculated by taking the square root of Simpson's diversity index across productive rearrangements. TCRdb's version of the immuneACCESS table is confined to in-frame rearrangements and falls short of the full clone set. An unresolved V gene accounts for under half of the shortfall where checked; the remainder is of unknown origin. The V and J calls and clone size come from that table; D and trimming were worked out from the DNA. This sample holds around 69,000 clones; about 91% were observed only once. Together, the top ten hold 4% to 5% of the sample.

The collaborating institutions used their own protocols to collect whole blood in K2EDTA tubes. For TCRbeta analysis, collaborators shipped samples as frozen whole blood, isolated PBMCs, or DNA extracted from either of those sample types. The full study reports these points: How much clinical and demographic metadata was included differed by source and by participant, and the metadata was provided uncurated.

This clonotype originated in a woman between 45 and 60 years old with active COVID-19. What was sequenced was peripheral blood. The rearranged chain carries TRBV3-1 (or the pseudogene TRBV3-2) and TRBJ1-2; TRBD1 matches 7 bases in the middle. The CDR3: CASSRRPGQQGYTF. DNA sequence: TGTGCCAGCAGCCGTAGACCGGGACAGCAAGGCTACACCTTC.